These 6 T cell receptor beta chains share one sample of origin, sequenced in a study of T cell clonality in common variable immunodeficiency. Clones were read by immunoSEQ multiplex PCR, and TCRdb kept only the in-frame ones, dropping some. The sample shows under 35,000 clones, no singletons; the ten largest hold approximately 3.9%. Sequencing was done on a sample of peripheral blood mononuclear cells. The source of these receptors is a person aged 18-70 years in good health.

This clone has ten or more counts. The observed sequence ends 3 residues before the CDR3 terminus, with the missing tail filled in from the germline J gene. The V call is TRBV7-9, the J call TRBJ2-5, with D tentatively TRBD1 (6 bases). The V end was cut by 1 base, the J end by 1 base, with 10 bases between. This CDR3 spans 15 amino acids. Germline CDR1 reads SEHNR; CDR2 reads FQNEAQ (reference sequence). The DNA read from the CDR3 is TGTGCCAGCAGCTTAGGACGGACAGCCCAAGAGACC. Encoded protein: CASSLGRTAQET. The whole CDR3 sequence is CASSLGRTAQETQYF.

This clone was seen many times. The observed sequence ends 3 residues before the CDR3 terminus, with the missing tail filled in from the germline J gene. The chain uses TRBV5-1 and TRBJ2-7; 9 nucleotides match TRBD2. Germline trimming cut 4 bases from V and 2 bases from J; bases unmatched to any gene: 4. The CDR3 runs 14 residues. CDR1 SGHRS and CDR2 YFSETQ come from the germline V gene. The CDR3 loop is CASSVSGSPYEQYF. The part of the CDR3 DNA that was read is TGCGCCAGCAGCGTTAGCGGGAGTCCCTACGAG.

This clone was seen many times. The read terminates 3 residues ahead of where the CDR3 ends, so the germline J gene completes it. The chain has TRBV2 and TRBJ2-1; D possibly matches TRBD1 or TRBD2 (5 bases each). The CDR3 spans 15 residues. The germline V gene has CDR1 SNHLY and CDR2 FYNNEI. V dropped 6 bases and J dropped 8 bases, with 20 bases sitting between them. The CDR3 loop reads CASSGQGDPYDEQFF. CDR3 DNA, as far as it was read: TGTGCCAGCAGCGGGCAGGGAGACCCATACGATGAG.

This clone was seen repeatedly, ten times or more. The missing CDR3 end, 3 residues past where the read stops, is filled in from the germline J gene. The chain employs TRBV6-2 or TRBV6-3 and TRBJ1-1; tentatively, D is TRBD1 (5 bases). This CDR3 contains 13 residues. Germline assignment: CDR1 MNHEY and CDR2 SVGEGT. CDR3 region: CASSLLVRGEAFF. Partial CDR3 DNA: TGTGCCAGCAGCTTACTCGTAAGGGGCGAA.

This clone was found many times. The read halts 3 residues ahead of the CDR3 end, with the missing end drawn from the germline J gene. The chain has TRBV6-2 or TRBV6-3 and TRBJ1-5; D call uncertain. Deletions cut 5 bases from V and 6 bases from J, with 8 bases between. Germline V gene sequence: CDR1 MNHEY, CDR2 SVGEGT. The CDR3 runs 12 residues. The CDR3 sequence is CASSPRVQPQHF. CDR3 bases read: TGTGCCAGCAGTCCTCGGGTTCAGCCC.

This clone was seen many times. From the germline J gene comes the end of the CDR3, since the read stops 3 residues before it. The chain employs TRBV6-2 or TRBV6-3 and TRBJ2-7; TRBD2 aligns across 7 bases. This CDR3 region has 14 residues. CDR1 MNHEY and CDR2 SVGEGT come from the germline V gene. Trimming removed 1 base from V and 4 bases from J; junction bases left unmatched: 4. The part of the CDR3 DNA that was read is TGTGCCAGCAGTTACTTGGGGGGGAAATACGAG. Protein product: CASSYLGGKYE. The entire CDR3 protein is CASSYLGGKYEQYF.